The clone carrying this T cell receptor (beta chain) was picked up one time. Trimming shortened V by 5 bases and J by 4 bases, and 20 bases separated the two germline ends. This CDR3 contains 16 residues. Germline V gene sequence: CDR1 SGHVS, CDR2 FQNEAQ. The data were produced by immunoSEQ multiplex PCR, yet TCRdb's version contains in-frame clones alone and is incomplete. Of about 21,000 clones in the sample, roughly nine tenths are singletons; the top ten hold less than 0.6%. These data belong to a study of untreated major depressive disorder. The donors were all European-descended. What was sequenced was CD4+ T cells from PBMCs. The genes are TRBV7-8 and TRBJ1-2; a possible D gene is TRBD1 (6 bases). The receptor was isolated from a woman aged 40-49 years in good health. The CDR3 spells CASSPTQGFSFYGYTF. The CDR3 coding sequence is TGTGCCAGCAGCCCTACCCAGGGGTTCTCCTTCTATGGCTACACCTTC.